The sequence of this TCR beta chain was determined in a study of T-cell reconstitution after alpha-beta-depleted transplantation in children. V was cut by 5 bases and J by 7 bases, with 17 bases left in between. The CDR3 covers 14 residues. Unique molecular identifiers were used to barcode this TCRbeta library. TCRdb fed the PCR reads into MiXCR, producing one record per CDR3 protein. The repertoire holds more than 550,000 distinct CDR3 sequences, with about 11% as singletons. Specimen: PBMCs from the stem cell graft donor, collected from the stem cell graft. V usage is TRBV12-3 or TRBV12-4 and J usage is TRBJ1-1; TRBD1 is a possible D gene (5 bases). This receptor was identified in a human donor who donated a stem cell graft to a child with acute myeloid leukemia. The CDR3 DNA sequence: TGTGCCAGCAGTGCCCCCTCGACAGTTTATGAAGCTTTCTTT. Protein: CASSAPSTVYEAFF.